A single sample is the source of the 27 T cell receptor beta chains below, sequenced in a study of blood T cell repertoires in COVID-19. Clones were read by immunoSEQ multiplex PCR, and TCRdb kept only the in-frame ones, dropping some. Found here are hundreds of thousands of clones, roughly nine tenths of them singletons; the top ten hold over 0.7%. The sample consisted of peripheral blood. The receptors here all came from a man younger than 35 with COVID-19, enrolled during active disease.

This clone has just one count. This rearrangement joins TRBV30 to TRBJ2-7; D not certain. Germline loops: CDR1 GTSNPN, CDR2 SVGIG (reference sequence). The ends were cut back, 1 base at V and 3 bases at J, with 13 bases in the middle. The CDR3 spans 14 residues. This CDR3 reads CAWSGQRANYEQYF. The CDR3 nucleotides read TGTGCCTGGAGTGGGCAGCGAGCAAACTACGAGCAGTACTTC.

V gene TRBV5-1 combines with J gene TRBJ1-5; weak D call: TRBD1 (6 bases). Trimming removed 4 bases from V and 4 bases from J, with 15 bases in between. Looked up from germline, CDR1 is SGHRS and CDR2 is YFSETQ. The CDR3 loop spans 15 amino acids. CDR3 nucleotides: TGCGCCAGCAGCCCCAATACAGGGACAAATCAGCCCCAGCATTTT. Its translation is CASSPNTGTNQPQHF.

The rearrangement uses TRBV7-5 and TRBJ2-5; TRBD2 was called by the table and not checked on the DNA. TRBV7-5 is given as a pseudogene. The CDR3 has 17 amino acids. CDR3 bases: TGTGTCAGAAGCTCCTACCCGCCTAGGGGGGGTCAAGAGACCCAGTACTTC. This gives the protein CVRSSYPPRGGQETQYF.

This chain uses TRBV5-4 with TRBJ2-3, with 8 positions matching TRBD1. Germline V gene sequence: CDR1 SGHNT, CDR2 YYREEE (reference sequence). V gave up 3 bases and J gave up 2 bases; unmatched junction bases: 8. The CDR3 length is 16 residues. The DNA of the CDR3 is TGTGCCAGCAGCTCTCCCCCGACAGGGGCCACAGATACGCAGTATTTT. This encodes CASSSPPTGATDTQYF.

This clone came up a few times. V gene TRBV7-9 combines with J gene TRBJ2-7, with D possibly being TRBD2 (5 bases). Germline V lookup: CDR1 SEHNR, CDR2 FQNEAQ (reference sequence). Deletions cut 7 bases from V and 5 bases from J, with 18 bases between. This CDR3 spans 14 amino acids. The CDR3 coding sequence is TGTGCCAGCAACAAGGACTCATCGTACGACGAGCAGTACTTC. It is translated as CASNKDSSYDEQYF.

This chain uses TRBV7-9 with TRBJ2-2; 9 bases align to TRBD2. The germline V gene encodes CDR1 SEHNR and CDR2 FQNEAQ (reference sequence). This CDR3 has 16 amino acids. V dropped 6 bases and J dropped 6; count of bases not matched to a gene: 11. The CDR3 nucleotides read TGTGCCAGCAGTCTTAGCGGGAGCTGGGCCGCCGGGGAGCTGTTTTTT. It translates to CASSLSGSWAAGELFF.

CDR3 region: CASSLWAQGAAGLGAQYF. DNA for the CDR3: TGTGCCAGCAGTTTATGGGCACAGGGGGCGGCGGGGCTAGGGGCCCAGTACTTC. The chain recombines TRBV27 with TRBJ2-5; 9 nucleotides agree with TRBD1. Germline CDR1 is MNHEY and CDR2 is SMNVEV (reference sequence). The CDR3 is 18 amino acids. J was trimmed by 9 bases and V by 1 base; bases with no gene match: 18.

V is TRBV9 and J is TRBJ2-3; 15 bases fit TRBD2. V lost 0 bases, J lost 6 bases, and 5 bases stayed unmatched. In germline, CDR1 is SGDLS, CDR2 YYNGEE. The CDR3 has 17 residues. The CDR3, as DNA: TGTGCCAGCAGCGTAGCGGGACTAGCGGGAGGAGCTGATACGCAGTATTTT. Translating it yields CASSVAGLAGGADTQYF.

The CDR3 sequence: CASSQSRGPTDTQYF. The CDR3 bases are TGTGCCAGCAGCCAATCAAGGGGCCCCACAGATACGCAGTATTTT. V is TRBV4-2 and J is TRBJ2-3; D perhaps matches TRBD1 (5 bases). Germline CDR1 and CDR2: LGHNA and YNFKEQ. The CDR3 sequence is 15 residues long. Trimming took 2 bases from V and 2 from J, leaving 11 bases between them.

The chain recombines TRBV6-5 with TRBJ1-2, with D possibly being TRBD1 (6 bases). In germline, CDR1 is MNHEY, CDR2 SVGAGI. The CDR3 contains 13 residues. V dropped 6 bases and J dropped 2 bases, with 10 bases sitting between them. CDR3 protein: CASRAGANYGYTF. The CDR3 bases are TGTGCCAGCAGAGCAGGGGCAAACTATGGCTACACCTTC.

V gene TRBV29-1 combines with J gene TRBJ2-3; tentatively, D is TRBD1 (6 bases). CDR1 is SQVTM and CDR2 is ANQGSEA in the germline V gene. V was cut by 7 bases and J by 2 bases, with 13 bases left in between. The CDR3 extends over 13 amino acids. CDR3 region: CSATQGFTDTQYF. Written as DNA, the CDR3 is TGCAGCGCCACGCAGGGGTTCACAGATACGCAGTATTTT.

The chain carries TRBV7-2 and TRBJ1-2; 7 bases are shared with TRBD1. CDR1 is SGHTA and CDR2 is FQGNSA in the germline V gene. This CDR3 spans 13 amino acids. V trimming: 4 bases; J trimming: 5 bases; junction bases outside the gene matches: 4. CDR3 sequence reads: CASSSGQKYGYTF. The CDR3 region has the DNA TGTGCCAGCAGCTCGGGACAGAAATATGGCTACACCTTC.

This clone has only one observation. CDR3 DNA: TGTGCCGGACAGGTTTTGGGCTACACCTTC. This codes for CAGQVLGYTF. V gene TRBV24-1 combines with J gene TRBJ1-2, with 7 bases that match TRBD1. The CDR3 is made up of 10 amino acids. After removal of 12 bases from V and 8 bases from J, the junction contained 5 bases not matched to a gene. CDR1 and CDR2 (germline): KGHDR, SFDVKD.

The V gene is TRBV2, the J gene TRBJ1-2; D ambiguous. The CDR3 is 9 amino acids. Per germline, CDR1 SNHLY and CDR2 FYNNEI. The V end was cut by 6 bases, the J end by 14 bases, with 10 bases between. The CDR3 region has the DNA TGTGCCAGCAGCCCCCCGAGGACCTTC. It encodes CASSPPRTF.

The J gene is TRBJ2-1, the V gene TRBV7-9; D is possibly TRBD2 (6 bases). The CDR3 loop spans 15 amino acids. Germline CDR1 is SEHNR and CDR2 is FQNEAQ (reference sequence). The V and J ends lost 6 bases and 4 bases respectively, with 16 bases between them. The CDR3 sequence is CASSPGPAGYNEQFF. In nucleotides, the CDR3 is TGTGCCAGCAGTCCGGGGCCGGCGGGATACAATGAGCAGTTCTTC.

The chain joins TRBV30 to TRBJ2-3; perhaps TRBD2 as D (6 bases). Per the germline V gene, CDR1 is GTSNPN and CDR2 is SVGIG (reference sequence). The CDR3 contains 15 residues. V was pared by 2 bases and J by 0 bases, with 12 bases between. The chain's CDR3 is CAWSSVAASTDTQYF. The CDR3 DNA reads TGTGCCTGGAGTTCGGTAGCGGCTAGCACAGATACGCAGTATTTT.

The chain has TRBV5-1 and TRBJ2-2, with D maybe TRBD1 (5 bases). V lost 1 base and J 4 bases, leaving 8 bases between the germline ends. The CDR3 is 14 residues long. CDR1 and CDR2 from the germline V gene are SGHRS and YFSETQ. The CDR3 sequence is CASSLIDSTGELFF. CDR3 nucleotides: TGCGCCAGCAGCTTGATCGACAGCACCGGGGAGCTGTTTTTT.

The chain recombines TRBV24-1 with TRBJ2-1; 8 positions agree with TRBD2. The germline CDR1 and CDR2 sequences are KGHDR and SFDVKD. This CDR3 is 16 amino acids long. The V gene end was trimmed by 4 bases and the J gene end by 2 bases; junction bases not matched to a gene: 6. CDR3: CATSDHSGATYNEQFF. CDR3 DNA: TGTGCCACCAGTGACCATAGCGGGGCCACCTACAATGAGCAGTTCTTC.

This chain joins TRBV19 and TRBJ1-4; D call uncertain. Looked up from germline, CDR1 is LNHDA and CDR2 is SQIVND (reference sequence). This CDR3 contains 12 residues. Trimming shortened V by 6 bases and J by 8 bases, and 10 bases separated the two germline ends. The CDR3 nucleotides are TGTGCCAGTAGAGACAATCACGAAAAACTGTTTTTT. This encodes CASRDNHEKLFF.

This clone was observed once. V usage is TRBV6-6 and J usage is TRBJ1-1; 8 bases align to TRBD1. V shed 4 bases, J shed 7 bases, and the junction held 2 bases outside the gene matches. Germline values: CDR1 MNHNY, CDR2 SVGAGI (reference sequence). The CDR3 has 12 residues. This CDR3 reads CASSWTGSEAFF. CDR3 DNA sequence: TGTGCCAGCAGTTGGACAGGGAGTGAAGCTTTCTTT.

V usage is TRBV5-1 and J usage is TRBJ1-3; D unresolved. Germline loops: CDR1 SGHRS, CDR2 YFSETQ. With 2 bases removed from V and 1 base from J, the gap between germline ends came to 13 bases. CDR3 size: 16 residues. For the CDR3, the DNA is TGCGCCAGCAGCTTTGGCCCCGGAGGGTCTGGAAACACCATATATTTT. Protein: CASSFGPGGSGNTIYF.

The rearrangement joins TRBV15 to TRBJ2-7; 9 bases map to TRBD2. Germline CDR1 is LNHNV and CDR2 is YYDKDF (reference sequence). CDR3 length: 17 residues. Unmatched junction bases numbered 12, after V lost 0 bases and J lost 6 bases. CDR3 loop: CATSRDSGLAAYSEQYF. The CDR3 bases are TGTGCCACCAGCAGAGATTCGGGACTAGCAGCTTACTCCGAGCAGTACTTC.

The chain links TRBV13 to TRBJ1-4; TRBD1 aligns across 9 bases. The CDR3 extends over 16 amino acids. CDR1 is PRHDT and CDR2 is FYEKMQ in the germline V gene (reference sequence). V lost 5 bases and J lost 4; bases outside the gene matches: 8. CDR3 nucleotides: TGTGCCAGCAGCATCTCGACAGGGGGTGATAATGAAAAACTGTTTTTT. This gives the protein CASSISTGGDNEKLFF.

The CDR3 loop is CASSFQGSSPLHF. The CDR3 DNA follows: TGTGCCAGCAGTTTTCAGGGGAGTTCACCCCTCCACTTT. The gene calls are TRBV6-5 and TRBJ1-6, with D possibly TRBD1 on 6 matching bases. The CDR3 spans 13 residues. Trimming pared 4 bases from V and 9 bases from J, leaving 10 bases between. Germline CDR1 MNHEY, CDR2 SVGAGI.

This rearrangement joins TRBV2 to TRBJ2-2; D possibly corresponds to TRBD2 (5 bases). This CDR3 is built from 15 residues. Deletions cut 9 bases from V and 0 bases from J, with 14 bases between. CDR1 SNHLY and CDR2 FYNNEI come from the germline V gene. The CDR3 DNA reads TGTGCCAGGAGCAACGGAGCGGCGAACACCGGGGAGCTGTTTTTT. Residues: CARSNGAANTGELFF.

The J gene is TRBJ1-1, the V gene TRBV27; a weak D match, TRBD1 (5 bases). The length of the CDR3 is 15 residues. Trimming shortened V by 3 bases and J by 5 bases, and 16 bases separated the two germline ends. From germline, CDR1 is MNHEY and CDR2 SMNVEV (reference sequence). The CDR3 region is CASSFGGGGGTEAFF. Written as DNA, the CDR3 is TGTGCCAGCAGTTTTGGGGGGGGTGGAGGGACTGAAGCTTTCTTT.

The chain carries TRBV6-4 and TRBJ2-2, with TRBD1 as a possible D gene (6 bases). The germline CDR1 and CDR2 sequences are MRHNA and SNTAGT. V was pared by 3 bases and J by 5 bases, with 13 bases between. The CDR3 contains 15 residues. CDR3 in amino acids: CASSDGGAGTGELFF. In nucleotides, the CDR3 is TGTGCCAGCAGTGATGGGGGCGCGGGTACCGGGGAGCTGTTTTTT.